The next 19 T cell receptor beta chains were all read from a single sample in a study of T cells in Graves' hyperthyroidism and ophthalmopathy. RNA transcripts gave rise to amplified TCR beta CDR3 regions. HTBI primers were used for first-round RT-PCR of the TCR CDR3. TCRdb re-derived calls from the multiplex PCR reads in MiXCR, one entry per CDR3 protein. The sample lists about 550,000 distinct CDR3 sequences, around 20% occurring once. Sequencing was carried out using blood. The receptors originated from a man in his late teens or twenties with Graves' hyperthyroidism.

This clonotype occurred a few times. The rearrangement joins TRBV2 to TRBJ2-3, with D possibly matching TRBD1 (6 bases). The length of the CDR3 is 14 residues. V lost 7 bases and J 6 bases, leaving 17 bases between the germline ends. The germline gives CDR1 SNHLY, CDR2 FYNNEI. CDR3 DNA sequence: TGTGCCAGCACCGGACGTGGGGGCGCGGATACGCAGTATTTT. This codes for CASTGRGGADTQYF.

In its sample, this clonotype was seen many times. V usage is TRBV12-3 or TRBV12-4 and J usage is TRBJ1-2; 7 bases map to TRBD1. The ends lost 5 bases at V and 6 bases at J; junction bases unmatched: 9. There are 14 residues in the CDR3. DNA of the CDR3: TGTGCCAGCAGTGTAACCGGGACAGTAAATGGCTACACCTTC. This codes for CASSVTGTVNGYTF.

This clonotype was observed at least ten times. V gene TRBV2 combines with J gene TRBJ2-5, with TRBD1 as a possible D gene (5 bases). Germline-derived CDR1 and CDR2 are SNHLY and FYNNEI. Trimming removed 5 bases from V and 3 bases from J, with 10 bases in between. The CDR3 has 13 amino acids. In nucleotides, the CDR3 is TGTGCCAGCAGTTCACAGGCAAAAGAGACCCAGTACTTC. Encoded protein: CASSSQAKETQYF.

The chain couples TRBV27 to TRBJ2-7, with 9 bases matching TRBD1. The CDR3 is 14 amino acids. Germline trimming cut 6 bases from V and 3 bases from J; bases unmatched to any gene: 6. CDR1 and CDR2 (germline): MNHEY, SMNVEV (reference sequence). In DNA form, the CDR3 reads TGTGCCAGCAGGGGGAACAGGGGGCGCTACGAGCAGTACTTC. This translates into CASRGNRGRYEQYF.

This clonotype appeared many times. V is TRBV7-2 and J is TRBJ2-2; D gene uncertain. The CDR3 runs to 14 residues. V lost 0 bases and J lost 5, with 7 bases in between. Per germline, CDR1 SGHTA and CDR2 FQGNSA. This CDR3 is CASSLAVETGELFF. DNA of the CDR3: TGTGCCAGCAGCTTAGCGGTGGAGACCGGGGAGCTGTTTTTT.

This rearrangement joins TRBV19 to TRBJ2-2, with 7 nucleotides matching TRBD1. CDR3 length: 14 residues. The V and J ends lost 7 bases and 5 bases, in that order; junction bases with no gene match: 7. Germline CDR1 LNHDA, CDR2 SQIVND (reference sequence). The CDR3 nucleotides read TGTGCCAGTACCGCCGGGACAGATACCGGGGAGCTGTTTTTT. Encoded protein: CASTAGTDTGELFF.

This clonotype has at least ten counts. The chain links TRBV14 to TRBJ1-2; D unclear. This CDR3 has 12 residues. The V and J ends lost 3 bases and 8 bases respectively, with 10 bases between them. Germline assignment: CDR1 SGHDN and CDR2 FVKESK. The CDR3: CASSHWAGGYTF. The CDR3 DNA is TGTGCCAGCAGCCACTGGGCGGGGGGCTACACCTTC.

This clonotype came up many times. CDR3 sequence reads: CSVGQGGSNQPQHF. In DNA, the CDR3 is TGCAGCGTTGGACAGGGGGGAAGCAATCAGCCCCAGCATTTT. The chain joins TRBV29-1 to TRBJ1-5; 9 nucleotides agree with TRBD1. Germline V gene lookup returns CDR1 SQVTM and CDR2 ANQGSEA. The CDR3 length is 14 residues. Trimming removed 4 bases from V and 1 base from J; junction bases left unmatched: 2.

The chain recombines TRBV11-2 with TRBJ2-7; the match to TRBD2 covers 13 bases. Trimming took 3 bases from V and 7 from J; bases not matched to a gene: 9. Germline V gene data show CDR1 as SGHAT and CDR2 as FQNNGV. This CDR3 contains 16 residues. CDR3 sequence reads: CASSLSLLAGGREQYF. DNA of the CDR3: TGTGCCAGCAGCTTGTCCCTACTAGCGGGGGGGCGAGAGCAGTACTTC. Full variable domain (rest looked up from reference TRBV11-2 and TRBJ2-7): EAGVAQSPRYKIIEKRQSVAFWCNPISGHATLYWYQQILGQGPKLLIQFQNNGVVDDSQLPKDRFSAERLKGVDSTLKIQPAKLEDSAVYLCASSLSLLAGGREQYFGPGTRLTVT.

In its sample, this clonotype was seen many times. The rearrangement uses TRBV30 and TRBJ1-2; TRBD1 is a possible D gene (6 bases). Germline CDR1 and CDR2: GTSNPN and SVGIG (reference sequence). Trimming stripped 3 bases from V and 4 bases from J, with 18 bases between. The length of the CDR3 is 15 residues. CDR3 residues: CAWRGLRTVRYGYTF. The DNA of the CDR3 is TGTGCCTGGAGAGGCTTACGGACAGTTCGCTATGGCTACACCTTC.

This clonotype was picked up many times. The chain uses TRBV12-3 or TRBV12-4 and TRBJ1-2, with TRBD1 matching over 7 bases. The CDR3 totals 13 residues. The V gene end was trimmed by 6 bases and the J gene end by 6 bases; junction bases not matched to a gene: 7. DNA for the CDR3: TGTGCCAGCAGCCCTGGACAGGTGGATGGCTACACCTTC. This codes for CASSPGQVDGYTF.

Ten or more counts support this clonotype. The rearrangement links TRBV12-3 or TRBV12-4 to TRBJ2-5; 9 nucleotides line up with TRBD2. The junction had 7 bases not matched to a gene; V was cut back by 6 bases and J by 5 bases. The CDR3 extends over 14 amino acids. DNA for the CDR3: TGTGCCAGCAGCATAGCGGGGGACGGGGAGACCCAGTACTTC. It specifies CASSIAGDGETQYF.

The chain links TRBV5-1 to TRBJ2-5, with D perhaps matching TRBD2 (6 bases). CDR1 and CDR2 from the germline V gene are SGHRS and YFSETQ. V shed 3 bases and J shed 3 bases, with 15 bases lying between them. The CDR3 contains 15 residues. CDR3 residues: CASSWAGGDEETQYF. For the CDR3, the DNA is TGCGCCAGCAGCTGGGCAGGAGGGGACGAAGAGACCCAGTACTTC.

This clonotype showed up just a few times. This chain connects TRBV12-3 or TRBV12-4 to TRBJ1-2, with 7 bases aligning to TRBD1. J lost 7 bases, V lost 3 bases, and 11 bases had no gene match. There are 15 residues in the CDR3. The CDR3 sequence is CASSLQGTDFFGYTF. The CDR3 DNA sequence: TGTGCCAGCAGTTTGCAAGGGACAGACTTCTTTGGCTACACCTTC.

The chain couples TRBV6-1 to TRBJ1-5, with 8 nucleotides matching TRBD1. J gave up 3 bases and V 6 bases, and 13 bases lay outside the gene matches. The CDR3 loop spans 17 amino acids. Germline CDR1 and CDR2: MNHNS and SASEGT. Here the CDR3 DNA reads TGTGCCAGCAGCTCGCTGGCGGGGGACAGGACCAATCAGCCCCAGCATTTT. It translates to CASSSLAGDRTNQPQHF.

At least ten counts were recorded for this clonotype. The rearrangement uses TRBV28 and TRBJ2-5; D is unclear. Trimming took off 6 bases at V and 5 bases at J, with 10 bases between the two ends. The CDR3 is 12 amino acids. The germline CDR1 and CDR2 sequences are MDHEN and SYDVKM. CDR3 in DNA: TGTGCCAGCAGCCCGACATGGGAGACCCAGTACTTC. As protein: CASSPTWETQYF.

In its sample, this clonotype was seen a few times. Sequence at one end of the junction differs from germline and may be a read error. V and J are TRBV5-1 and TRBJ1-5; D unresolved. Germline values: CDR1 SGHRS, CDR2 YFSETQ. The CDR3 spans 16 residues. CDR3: CASGLGPGSDNQPQHF. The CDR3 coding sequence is TGCGCCAGCGGCTTGGGCCCGGGGTCTGACAATCAGCCCCAGCATTTT.

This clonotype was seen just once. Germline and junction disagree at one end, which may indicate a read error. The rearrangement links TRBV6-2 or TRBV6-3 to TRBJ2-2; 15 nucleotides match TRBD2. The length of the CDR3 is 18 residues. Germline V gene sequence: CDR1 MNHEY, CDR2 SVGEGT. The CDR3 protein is CASSYFGLAGGNTGELSF. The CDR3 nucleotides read TGTGCGAGCAGTTACTTTGGACTAGCGGGGGGGAACACCGGGGAGCTGTCTTTT.

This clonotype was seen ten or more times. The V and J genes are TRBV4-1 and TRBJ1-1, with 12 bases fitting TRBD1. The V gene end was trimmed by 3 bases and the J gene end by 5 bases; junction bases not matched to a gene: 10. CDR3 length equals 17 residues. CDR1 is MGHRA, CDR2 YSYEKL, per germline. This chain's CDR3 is CASSHPGDRGRGTEAFF. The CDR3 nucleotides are TGCGCCAGCAGCCATCCAGGGGACAGGGGGCGTGGGACTGAAGCTTTCTTT.